These 30 T cell receptor beta chains originate from one sample sequenced in a study of T cell responses to AZD1222 COVID-19 vaccine. Profiled with immunoSEQ multiplex PCR; TCRdb holds only in-frame clones, not every one. In the table there are approximately 99,000 clones, about 86% of which are singletons. Here the sequenced sample was peripheral blood, taken on day 0 of AZD1222 vaccination. Receptor source: an adult in good health.

The J gene is TRBJ2-7, the V gene TRBV19; D uncertain. The CDR3 is made up of 15 amino acids. Germline values: CDR1 LNHDA, CDR2 SQIVND (reference sequence). V was clipped by 3 bases and J by 3 bases, with 15 bases between them. The DNA of the CDR3 is TGTGCCAGTAGTATGTCATGGGGTTGGAACTACGAGCAGTACTTC. It encodes CASSMSWGWNYEQYF.

This clone was detected only once. This chain joins TRBV5-1 and TRBJ1-1, with D tentatively TRBD1 (5 bases). Germline V gene data show CDR1 as SGHRS and CDR2 as YFSETQ. CDR3 length: 14 residues. Between the trimmed V and J ends, which lost 0 bases and 4 bases, there was a span of 10 bases. Here the CDR3 DNA reads TGCGCCAGCAGCTTGGGGCAGGGAGGCACTGAAGCTTTCTTT. It yields the protein CASSLGQGGTEAFF. Full variable domain (remainder filled in from reference TRBV5-1 and TRBJ1-1): KAGVTQTPRYLIKTRGQQVTLSCSPISGHRSVSWYQQTPGQGLQFLFEYFSETQRNKGNFPGRFSGRQFSNSRSEMNVSTLELGDSALYLCASSLGQGGTEAFFGQGTRLTVV.

This rearrangement joins TRBV25-1 to TRBJ2-5, with D perhaps matching TRBD2 (6 bases). Germline V gene data show CDR1 as MGHDK and CDR2 as SYGVNS. CDR3 length equals 14 residues. The ends were cut back, 3 bases at V and 5 bases at J, with 13 bases in the middle. The CDR3 DNA reads as TGTGCCAGCAGTGAGGGGGGTCGGTGGGAGACCCAGTACTTC. Its protein is CASSEGGRWETQYF.

The genes are TRBV4-2 and TRBJ2-4, with D unclear. The CDR3 runs to 18 residues. The V gene lost 0 bases and the J gene lost 0 bases, with 15 bases spanning the gap. CDR1 is LGHNA and CDR2 is YNFKEQ in the germline V gene. CDR3 region: CASSQDYGQPVAKNIQYF. The DNA for the CDR3 is TGTGCCAGCAGCCAAGATTATGGCCAACCAGTAGCCAAAAACATTCAGTACTTC.

In its sample, this clone was seen once. This chain links TRBV9 with TRBJ2-2, with D tentatively TRBD2 (7 bases). V was trimmed by 0 bases and J by 4 bases, leaving 13 bases between them. The germline V gene has CDR1 SGDLS and CDR2 YYNGEE. CDR3 size: 16 residues. The CDR3 coding sequence is TGTGCCAGCAGCGTAGGGGCGGGGGCCCTCACCGGGGAGCTGTTTTTT. This translates into CASSVGAGALTGELFF.

The chain couples TRBV12-3 or TRBV12-4 to TRBJ1-6, with D unclear. This CDR3 contains 13 residues. V lost 2 bases to trimming and J lost 8 bases, with 7 bases between them. DNA for the CDR3: TGTGCCAGCAGTTTAAGGTGGGATTCACCCCTCCACTTT. Translating gives CASSLRWDSPLHF.

This rearrangement joins TRBV7-3 to TRBJ2-5, with D possibly matching TRBD2 (5 bases). Trimming removed 4 bases at V and 3 bases at J, with 9 bases between. Germline V gives CDR1 SGHTA, CDR2 FQGTGA. This CDR3 is 13 amino acids long. The CDR3 DNA sequence: TGTGCCAGCAGCTCCCTCGGGGAAGAGACCCAGTACTTC. Residues: CASSSLGEETQYF.

J is TRBJ2-3 and V is TRBV5-4; 9 nucleotides match TRBD1. Trimming at V came to 0 bases and at J to 3 bases, leaving 5 bases not matched to a gene. Germline lookup yields CDR1 SGHNT and CDR2 YYREEE (reference sequence). This CDR3 is built from 16 residues. The CDR3 nucleotides are TGTGCCAGCAGCTTGGGACAGGGGGTTTTTACAGATACGCAGTATTTT. Amino acids: CASSLGQGVFTDTQYF.

The chain combines TRBV7-2 with TRBJ1-1; D is perhaps TRBD1 (5 bases). Germline assignment: CDR1 SGHTA and CDR2 FQGNSA. V was clipped by 5 bases and J by 1 base, with 8 bases between them. The CDR3 is made up of 13 amino acids. The CDR3 nucleotides are TGTGCCAGCAGCGCGGGACCGAACACTGAAGCTTTCTTT. Residues: CASSAGPNTEAFF.

The chain is built from TRBV6-1 and TRBJ2-3; D may be TRBD1 or TRBD2 (5 bases each). This CDR3 contains 16 residues. The germline V gene has CDR1 MNHNS and CDR2 SASEGT. Trimming stripped 2 bases from V and 10 bases from J, with 22 bases between. CDR3 coding DNA: TGTGCCAGCAGTGAAAGGGTCGGGGCAGGGCGTCCTCCGCAGTATTTT. Translating it yields CASSERVGAGRPPQYF.

The CDR3 spells CASSPSGLNTEAFF. In DNA form, the CDR3 reads TGCGCCAGCAGCCCCTCAGGGTTGAACACTGAAGCTTTCTTT. The chain links TRBV5-1 to TRBJ1-1, with D possibly being TRBD1 (5 bases). V lost 4 bases and J lost 0, with 10 bases in between. The CDR3 consists of 14 residues. The germline V gene has CDR1 SGHRS and CDR2 YFSETQ.

The table lists this clone with a count of one. The chain combines TRBV28 with TRBJ1-5; D may be TRBD1 (6 bases). V was pared by 6 bases and J by 6 bases, with 15 bases between. The germline V gene encodes CDR1 MDHEN and CDR2 SYDVKM. This CDR3 is built from 14 residues. The CDR3 loop is CASSTQQGSQPQHF. The CDR3, as DNA: TGTGCCAGCAGCACACAACAGGGATCTCAGCCCCAGCATTTT.

The genes are TRBV5-1 and TRBJ2-3; TRBD2 agrees at 8 bases. Trimming took 2 bases from V and 3 from J; bases not matched to a gene: 11. From germline, CDR1 is SGHRS and CDR2 YFSETQ. The CDR3 spans 17 residues. DNA for the CDR3: TGCGCCAGCAGCTTAGGGTATTCGCGGGGGGCGACAGATACGCAGTATTTT. This gives the protein CASSLGYSRGATDTQYF.

V gene TRBV27 combines with J gene TRBJ2-3; either TRBD1 or TRBD2 may supply D (6 bases each). Germline CDR1 is MNHEY and CDR2 is SMNVEV (reference sequence). Trimming shortened V by 8 bases and J by 0 bases, and 21 bases separated the two germline ends. CDR3 length: 17 amino acids. The CDR3 here is CASPPSRGDASTDTQYF. The CDR3 coding sequence is TGTGCCAGCCCCCCGTCGAGGGGGGACGCTAGCACAGATACGCAGTATTTT.

J is TRBJ2-1 and V is TRBV28; 7 bases map to TRBD1. CDR3 length: 15 amino acids. The ends lost 3 bases at V and 4 bases at J; junction bases unmatched: 6. The germline CDR1 and CDR2 sequences are MDHEN and SYDVKM. The CDR3 sequence: CASSFVDRQYNEQFF. In DNA form, the CDR3 reads TGTGCCAGCAGTTTTGTGGACAGGCAGTACAATGAGCAGTTCTTC.

The DNA for the CDR3 is TGTGCCAGCTCCGAGGGGGGGCACTATGGCTACACCTTC. Residues: CASSEGGHYGYTF. This chain uses TRBV2 with TRBJ1-2; D is possibly TRBD1 (6 bases). The CDR3 runs to 13 residues. Trimming left V 8 bases short and J 3 bases short, with 13 bases between. Germline CDR1 is SNHLY and CDR2 is FYNNEI.

The genes are TRBV2 and TRBJ2-5; 9 positions agree with TRBD1. V dropped 5 bases and J dropped 0; count of bases not matched to a gene: 7. This CDR3 is 16 amino acids long. Germline CDR1 SNHLY, CDR2 FYNNEI. CDR3 sequence (DNA): TGTGCCAGCAGTACACCCCGGGACAGGGACCAAGAGACCCAGTACTTC. Residues: CASSTPRDRDQETQYF.

The rearrangement joins TRBV6-2 or TRBV6-3 to TRBJ1-5; D call uncertain. With 4 bases removed from V and 6 bases from J, the gap between germline ends came to 16 bases. CDR3 length: 15 amino acids. The germline V gene has CDR1 MNHEY and CDR2 SVGEGT. The CDR3 here is CASSSADIIRQPQHF. The CDR3 nucleotides are TGTGCCAGCAGTTCCGCCGACATAATACGTCAGCCCCAGCATTTT.

The sample holds a few counts of this clone. The rearrangement uses TRBV6-5 and TRBJ1-4; 9 positions agree with TRBD1. The junction had 4 bases not matched to a gene; V was cut back by 0 bases and J by 8 bases. This CDR3 contains 15 residues. Germline-derived CDR1 and CDR2 are MNHEY and SVGAGI. CDR3 in DNA: TGTGCCAGCAGTTACTCTAAAGACAGGGGGGAAAAACTGTTTTTT. Its translation: CASSYSKDRGEKLFF.

The chain is built from TRBV4-3 and TRBJ1-3, with unresolved D. Germline loops: CDR1 LGHNA, CDR2 YSLEER. Deletions cut 2 bases from V and 7 bases from J, with 15 bases between. The CDR3 length is 15 residues. The CDR3 DNA reads TGCGCCAGCAGCCAACTAGGCGATGGGGTTAACACCATATATTTT. It encodes CASSQLGDGVNTIYF.

The chain uses TRBV18 and TRBJ2-7; 8 bases are shared with TRBD2. The germline V gene has CDR1 KGHSH and CDR2 LQKENI. V lost 3 bases and J lost 0; bases outside the gene matches: 4. The CDR3 sequence is 15 residues long. CDR3 nucleotides: TGTGCCAGCTCACCTATTAGCGGGAACTCCTACGAGCAGTACTTC. Amino acid sequence: CASSPISGNSYEQYF.

The chain couples TRBV6-1 to TRBJ2-3; 10 nucleotides agree with TRBD2. The V and J ends lost 6 bases and 3 bases, in that order; junction bases with no gene match: 3. Germline values: CDR1 MNHNS, CDR2 SASEGT. The CDR3 is made up of 14 amino acids. CDR3 protein: CASRMTSGTDTQYF. The CDR3, as DNA: TGTGCCAGCAGGATGACTAGCGGGACAGATACGCAGTATTTT.

The chain couples TRBV5-1 to TRBJ1-5; D call uncertain. Germline lookup yields CDR1 SGHRS and CDR2 YFSETQ. There are 14 residues in the CDR3. Trimming cost V 4 bases and J 1 base, with 9 bases left between them. The CDR3 DNA is TGCGCCAGCAGCCCTGGCAGCAGCAATCAGCCCCAGCATTTT. It codes for CASSPGSSNQPQHF.

The chain combines TRBV27 with TRBJ2-7, with D possibly being TRBD1 or TRBD2 (5 bases each). Per the germline V gene, CDR1 is MNHEY and CDR2 is SMNVEV (reference sequence). V was cut by 6 bases and J by 5 bases, with 14 bases left in between. CDR3 size: 13 residues. The CDR3 reads CASRSLGTNEQYF. CDR3 nucleotide sequence: TGTGCCAGCAGAAGCCTGGGGACGAACGAGCAGTACTTC.

The rearrangement links TRBV7-3 to TRBJ2-5; the match to TRBD2 covers 7 bases. This CDR3 contains 13 residues. The V gene end was trimmed by 5 bases and the J gene end by 5 bases; junction bases not matched to a gene: 5. Germline V gives CDR1 SGHTA, CDR2 FQGTGA. In DNA form, the CDR3 reads TGTGCCAGCAGCACGGGGGGTGATGAGACCCAGTACTTC. Amino acids: CASSTGGDETQYF.

The sample holds a few counts of this clone. The chain uses TRBV5-1 and TRBJ2-5; D is undetermined. V shed 1 base and J shed 0 bases, with 10 bases lying between them. Germline lookup yields CDR1 SGHRS and CDR2 YFSETQ. The CDR3 has 15 amino acids. Here the CDR3 reads CASSLIPLDQETQYF. CDR3 sequence (DNA): TGCGCCAGCAGCTTGATCCCCTTAGACCAAGAGACCCAGTACTTC.

The chain carries TRBV6-4 and TRBJ2-7; tentatively, D is TRBD1 (5 bases). The CDR3 totals 14 residues. Trimming shortened V by 3 bases and J by 2 bases, and 11 bases separated the two germline ends. CDR1 is MRHNA and CDR2 is SNTAGT in the germline V gene. Written as DNA, the CDR3 is TGTGCCAGCAGTGATAACAGGATTCCCTACGAGCAGTACTTC. Protein product: CASSDNRIPYEQYF.

The chain joins TRBV3-1 (or the pseudogene TRBV3-2) to TRBJ1-3, with D maybe TRBD1 (6 bases). Trimming took off 4 bases at V and 0 bases at J, with 7 bases between the two ends. CDR1 is LGHDT, CDR2 YNNKEL, per germline (reference sequence). The CDR3 is 14 residues long. The CDR3 nucleotides read TGTGCCAGCAGCCCGGACAGCTCTGGAAACACCATATATTTT. This encodes CASSPDSSGNTIYF.

The V call is TRBV2, the J call TRBJ1-1, with D hard to call. V was clipped by 4 bases and J by 1 base, with 7 bases between them. Looked up from germline, CDR1 is SNHLY and CDR2 is FYNNEI. This CDR3 is 13 amino acids long. The CDR3 reads CASSVLKNTEAFF. The CDR3 DNA reads as TGTGCCAGCAGTGTTTTGAAGAACACTGAAGCTTTCTTT.

The chain links TRBV19 to TRBJ1-3; 8 bases map to TRBD1. Germline trimming cut 6 bases from V and 4 bases from J; bases unmatched to any gene: 5. The CDR3 length is 14 residues. Germline V gives CDR1 LNHDA, CDR2 SQIVND (reference sequence). The DNA of the CDR3 is TGTGCCAGTAGACCGGGACAGGCCGGAAACACCATATATTTT. Protein product: CASRPGQAGNTIYF.